This T cell receptor (beta chain) emerged from a study of technical replicates of blood from several donors. Germline V gives CDR1 SGHNT, CDR2 YENEEA. V lost 5 bases, J lost 1 base, and 4 bases stayed unmatched. The CDR3 has 17 residues. TCRdb's copy holds only in-frame clones and misses some; the assay was immunoSEQ multiplex PCR. The table includes approximately 68,000 clones, roughly 97% detected once. Sample: T cells isolated from PBMCs. The receptor was derived from a human donor in good health. V gene TRBV11-3 combines with J gene TRBJ2-2; 13 bases are shared with TRBD2. The CDR3 protein is CASSKGLAGLNTGELFF. The DNA of the CDR3 is TGTGCCAGCAGCAAGGGACTAGCGGGGCTGAACACCGGGGAGCTGTTTTTT.